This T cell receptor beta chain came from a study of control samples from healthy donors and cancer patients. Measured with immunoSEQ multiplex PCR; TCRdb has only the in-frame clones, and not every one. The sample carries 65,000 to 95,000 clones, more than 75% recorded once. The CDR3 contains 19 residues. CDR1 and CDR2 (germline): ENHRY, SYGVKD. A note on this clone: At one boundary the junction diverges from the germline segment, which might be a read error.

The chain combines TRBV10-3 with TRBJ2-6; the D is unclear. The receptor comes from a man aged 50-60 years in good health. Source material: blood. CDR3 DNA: TGTGCCCTCAGTAGTTCGTTCTGTAAGATACAAAGTCGGGCCAACGTCCTGACTTTC. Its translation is CALSSSFCKIQSRANVLTF.